Shown below are 24 T cell receptor beta chains from a single sample sequenced in a study of T cell responses to AZD1222 COVID-19 vaccine. Produced via immunoSEQ multiplex PCR; TCRdb's table is partial and in-frame only. The table records 150,000 to 200,000 clones, 85% to 90% of them present only once. The specimen comprised peripheral blood, sampled 28 days after the second dose of the MenACWY control vaccine. These receptors were taken from an adult who received the MenACWY meningococcal vaccine as a control.

This clone was detected once. This rearrangement joins TRBV6-6 to TRBJ2-5; weak D call: TRBD1 (6 bases). CDR1 is MNHNY and CDR2 is SVGAGI in the germline V gene (reference sequence). The CDR3 contains 14 residues. The V end lost 6 bases, the J end lost 0 bases, and 11 bases lay between the germline ends. The CDR3 protein is CASRNGQNQETQYF. The CDR3 DNA reads TGTGCCAGCAGGAACGGACAGAACCAAGAGACCCAGTACTTC.

This chain joins TRBV9 and TRBJ1-1; 8 bases align to TRBD1. J lost 4 bases, V lost 0 bases, and 8 bases had no gene match. Germline V gene data show CDR1 as SGDLS and CDR2 as YYNGEE. The CDR3 has 16 residues. The CDR3: CASSVGPSGGPTEAFF. The CDR3 DNA reads TGTGCCAGCAGCGTAGGTCCTTCAGGGGGCCCCACTGAAGCTTTCTTT.

The chain couples TRBV28 to TRBJ1-1; weak D call: TRBD1 (5 bases). Germline V CDR1 and CDR2: MDHEN, SYDVKM. Trimming cost V 4 bases and J 7 bases, with 13 bases left between them. The CDR3 has 13 residues. This chain's CDR3 is CASSSRVGVEAFF. The CDR3 DNA reads TGTGCCAGCAGTTCCCGGGTAGGGGTTGAAGCTTTCTTT.

The rearrangement joins TRBV2 to TRBJ1-5; D perhaps matches TRBD1 (6 bases). The V end was cut by 7 bases, the J end by 7 bases, with 14 bases between. This CDR3 spans 13 amino acids. Germline lookup yields CDR1 SNHLY and CDR2 FYNNEI. CDR3 sequence (DNA): TGTGCCAGCAAGGAGGGGGGGAAACAGCCCCAGCATTTT. It translates to CASKEGGKQPQHF. Complete variable domain (other parts from reference TRBV2 and TRBJ1-5): EPEVTQTPSHQVTQMGQEVILRCVPISNHLYFYWYRQILGQKVEFLVSFYNNEISEKSEIFDDQFSVERPDGSNFTLKIRSTKLEDSAMYFCASKEGGKQPQHFGDGTRLSIL.

The chain couples TRBV10-1 to TRBJ2-7, with D possibly matching TRBD1 (6 bases). The CDR3 spans 14 residues. CDR1 and CDR2 (germline): WNHNN, SYGVQD (reference sequence). The germline V and J ends were trimmed by 5 bases and 5 bases, with 16 bases remaining between them. The CDR3 is CASSHTYRVDEQYF. CDR3 DNA sequence: TGCGCCAGCAGTCACACCTACAGGGTCGACGAGCAGTACTTC.

This chain uses TRBV19 with TRBJ1-5; D ambiguous. CDR1 and CDR2 (germline): LNHDA, SQIVND (reference sequence). V was clipped by 3 bases and J by 8 bases, with 11 bases between them. The CDR3 has 13 amino acids. The CDR3 nucleotides are TGTGCCAGTAGTATTATCCGAGAGAAGCCCCAGCATTTT. As protein: CASSIIREKPQHF.

This rearrangement joins TRBV6-6 to TRBJ2-1; the D gene is possibly TRBD1 (6 bases). V lost 7 bases and J 7 bases, leaving 14 bases between the germline ends. Germline CDR1 and CDR2: MNHNY and SVGAGI (reference sequence). The CDR3 totals 13 residues. CDR3 in DNA: TGTGCCAGCACCGGACTTCAGGGGAATGAGCAGTTCTTC. As protein: CASTGLQGNEQFF.

V gene TRBV7-9 combines with J gene TRBJ2-3; tentative D call: TRBD2 (6 bases). This CDR3 has 16 residues. Germline V CDR1 and CDR2: SEHNR, FQNEAQ (reference sequence). With 5 bases removed from V and 2 bases from J, the gap between germline ends came to 17 bases. CDR3 protein: CASSHLSSVFTDTQYF. The CDR3 DNA reads as TGTGCCAGCAGCCACTTGTCTAGCGTTTTCACAGATACGCAGTATTTT.

The chain recombines TRBV7-2 with TRBJ2-5; D unresolved. The CDR3 is made up of 14 amino acids. The germline V gene encodes CDR1 SGHTA and CDR2 FQGNSA. Trimming pared 2 bases from V and 2 bases from J, leaving 9 bases between. The CDR3 DNA sequence: TGTGCCAGCAGCTTATTGGGGTCGCAAGAGACCCAGTACTTC. As protein: CASSLLGSQETQYF.

Remarks on this clone: Different DNA sequences within this sample yield the same CDR3. This chain joins TRBV19 and TRBJ1-4; D remains unclear. Trimming removed 8 bases at V and 0 bases at J, with 1 base between. Germline CDR1 and CDR2: LNHDA and SQIVND (reference sequence). The CDR3 runs to 11 residues. The CDR3 DNA is TGTGCCAGTTCAACTAATGAAAAACTGTTTTTT. It codes for CASSTNEKLFF.

The J gene is TRBJ1-2, the V gene TRBV10-1; 8 positions agree with TRBD1. J was trimmed by 6 bases and V by 8 bases; bases with no gene match: 5. Looked up from germline, CDR1 is WNHNN and CDR2 is SYGVQD (reference sequence). The CDR3 consists of 12 residues. The CDR3 sequence: CASGRGQDGYTF. The CDR3 coding sequence is TGCGCCAGCGGAAGGGGACAGGATGGCTACACCTTC.

The chain is built from TRBV6-6 and TRBJ1-3, with a possible D match to TRBD1 (5 bases). The germline V gene has CDR1 MNHNY and CDR2 SVGAGI (reference sequence). The length of the CDR3 is 13 residues. The germline V and J ends were trimmed by 8 bases and 4 bases, with 12 bases remaining between them. CDR3 DNA sequence: TGTGCCAGCGTAAGGGGTGTCGGAAACACCATATATTTT. Protein: CASVRGVGNTIYF.

The chain joins TRBV5-1 to TRBJ2-5; 12 bases map to TRBD2. V was pared by 0 bases and J by 2 bases, with 2 bases of the junction left unmatched. The germline gives CDR1 SGHRS, CDR2 YFSETQ. The CDR3 length is 16 residues. CDR3 DNA sequence: TGCGCCAGCAGCTTGGGGCTAGCGGGAGGGCAAGAGACCCAGTACTTC. It translates to CASSLGLAGGQETQYF.

In this sample, this clone turned up once. The V and J genes are TRBV23-1 and TRBJ2-1, with a weak D call TRBD1 (6 bases). TRBV23-1 qualifies as an ORF whose function is uncertain. V lost 3 bases to trimming and J lost 0 bases, with 12 bases between them. The length of the CDR3 is 16 residues. The CDR3 bases are TGCGCCAGCAGTCACCCCAGGGGATGCTCCTACAATGAGCAGTTCTTC. Translation gives CASSHPRGCSYNEQFF.

This chain joins TRBV28 and TRBJ2-5; D might be TRBD2 (6 bases). The CDR3 sequence is 13 residues long. Per germline, CDR1 MDHEN and CDR2 SYDVKM. The V end was cut by 3 bases, the J end by 5 bases, with 10 bases between. CDR3 loop: CASSLGGGETQYF. The DNA of the CDR3 is TGTGCCAGCAGTTTGGGCGGAGGGGAGACCCAGTACTTC.

The rearrangement uses TRBV4-2 and TRBJ1-6; possible D gene TRBD1, 6 bases. V shed 1 base and J shed 7 bases, with 14 bases lying between them. Germline values: CDR1 LGHNA, CDR2 YNFKEQ. The CDR3 has 16 residues. DNA for the CDR3: TGTGCCAGCAGCCAAGGTAGAACAGGGATAAATTCACCCCTCCACTTT. Protein product: CASSQGRTGINSPLHF.

V usage is TRBV7-6 and J usage is TRBJ2-7; 15 bases are a match to TRBD2. The V and J ends lost 4 bases and 0 bases, in that order; junction bases with no gene match: 1. The CDR3 is made up of 16 amino acids. Germline V gene lookup returns CDR1 SGHVS and CDR2 FNYEAQ. CDR3 sequence: CASSSGLAGGSYEQYF. CDR3 DNA sequence: TGTGCCAGCAGCTCGGGACTAGCGGGAGGCTCCTACGAGCAGTACTTC.

The chain uses TRBV7-9 and TRBJ1-3, with D uncertain. The germline V gene encodes CDR1 SEHNR and CDR2 FQNEAQ (reference sequence). Trimming took 1 base from V and 4 from J, leaving 5 bases between them. This CDR3 spans 13 amino acids. The CDR3 loop reads CASSLGSGNTIYF. Here the CDR3 DNA reads TGTGCCAGCAGCTTAGGAAGCGGAAACACCATATATTTT.

This sequence joins TRBV3-1 (or the pseudogene TRBV3-2) and TRBJ2-3; 7 bases agree with TRBD2. This CDR3 has 16 residues. Looked up from germline, CDR1 is LGHDT and CDR2 is YNNKEL (reference sequence). Trimming removed 3 bases from V and 0 bases from J; junction bases left unmatched: 6. The CDR3 sequence is CASSQLPGGSTDTQYF. The CDR3 DNA sequence: TGTGCCAGCAGCCAGTTACCCGGGGGGAGCACAGATACGCAGTATTTT.

V is TRBV11-2 and J is TRBJ1-5; D uncertain. Trimming took 3 bases from V and 7 from J, leaving 10 bases between them. CDR1 and CDR2 from the germline V gene are SGHAT and FQNNGV. The CDR3 loop spans 13 amino acids. This CDR3 reads CASSFSGKQPQHF. The DNA for the CDR3 is TGTGCCAGCAGCTTTTCGGGGAAACAGCCCCAGCATTTT.

This clone was seen only a few times. CDR3 residues: CASRLTGGQGSYEQYF. In DNA, the CDR3 is TGTGCCAGCAGGCTAACCGGCGGACAGGGGTCCTACGAGCAGTACTTC. This chain joins TRBV28 and TRBJ2-7; 9 bases fit TRBD1. Per the germline V gene, CDR1 is MDHEN and CDR2 is SYDVKM. The CDR3 has 16 residues. V was pared by 6 bases and J by 1 base, with 10 bases of the junction left unmatched.

This chain links TRBV10-3 with TRBJ2-7; 12 nucleotides match TRBD2. The germline CDR1 and CDR2 sequences are ENHRY and SYGVKD. With V trimmed by 4 bases and J by 3 bases, 19 bases remained unmatched. The CDR3 has 20 residues. The CDR3 nucleotides read TGTGCCATCAGTGGGGGTTCCGGGACTAGCGGGTATGGGAGCTTCTACGAGCAGTACTTC. It translates to CAISGGSGTSGYGSFYEQYF.

The chain combines TRBV19 with TRBJ2-7; the D gene is possibly TRBD2 (6 bases). The V gene's germline CDR1 is LNHDA and CDR2 SQIVND (reference sequence). The V gene lost 10 bases and the J gene lost 2 bases, with 27 bases spanning the gap. This CDR3 has 17 amino acids. DNA for the CDR3: TGTGCCACCTCACTAACTAGCAGCGAAGAATTTGCCTACGAGCAGTACTTC. Its translation: CATSLTSSEEFAYEQYF.

The chain couples TRBV18 to TRBJ2-7, with D unclear. The CDR3 totals 14 residues. Trimming took 2 bases from V and 1 from J, leaving 9 bases between them. In germline, CDR1 is KGHSH, CDR2 LQKENI. CDR3 DNA: TGTGCCAGCTCACCAGGGGTTGGATCCTACGAGCAGTACTTC. Its protein is CASSPGVGSYEQYF.